This T cell receptor beta chain was sequenced for a study of PD-1 blockade in mismatch repair-deficient tumors. Study as a whole: All were previously treated, progressing patients with around 12 mismatch repair-deficient cancer types.

Measured with immunoSEQ multiplex PCR; TCRdb has only the in-frame clones, and not every one. The sample carries 40,000 or so clones, roughly 88% recorded once. Every patient had mismatch repair deficiency by PCR or immunohistochemistry. TCR sequencing covered a few patients who responded to pembrolizumab. The CDR3 contains 14 residues. Trimming removed 2 bases from V and 2 bases from J, with 8 bases in between. CDR1 is SGHVS, CDR2 FQNEAQ, per germline. This clonotype was sampled from an adult with mismatch repair-deficient cancer. The chain recombines TRBV7-8 with TRBJ2-3; D remains ambiguous. This specimen was PBMCs, taken about 40 weeks after starting pembrolizumab. CDR3 protein: CASSLRTYTDTQYF. The CDR3 region has the DNA TGTGCCAGCAGCTTACGAACTTACACAGATACGCAGTATTTT.